A single T cell receptor beta chain is shown here with its context. Seattle patients were enrolled during active infection and followed longitudinally. Authors' analysis steps: Amplification of reference gene primers was used by the study to estimate nucleated cell counts. Profiled with immunoSEQ multiplex PCR; TCRdb holds only in-frame clones, not every one. V and J calls and clone size come straight from that table; D and trimming were deduced from the DNA. The data show around 360,000 clones, around 87% seen once. V lost 5 bases to trimming and J lost 4 bases, with 15 bases between them. The CDR3 spans 15 residues. Germline values: CDR1 SGHTA, CDR2 FQGNSA. This specimen belongs to a study of blood T cell repertoires in COVID-19. Study in general: Samples of COVID-19 (acute and convalescent) were obtained from the United States, Italy and Spain.

The sample taken for sequencing was peripheral blood. The sequence derives from a young woman with COVID-19, enrolled during active disease. This sequence joins TRBV7-2 and TRBJ2-1, with a weak D call TRBD2 (7 bases). The CDR3 spells CASSISGRGYNEQFF. The CDR3 DNA is TGTGCCAGCAGCATTTCGGGGAGGGGGTACAATGAGCAGTTCTTC.